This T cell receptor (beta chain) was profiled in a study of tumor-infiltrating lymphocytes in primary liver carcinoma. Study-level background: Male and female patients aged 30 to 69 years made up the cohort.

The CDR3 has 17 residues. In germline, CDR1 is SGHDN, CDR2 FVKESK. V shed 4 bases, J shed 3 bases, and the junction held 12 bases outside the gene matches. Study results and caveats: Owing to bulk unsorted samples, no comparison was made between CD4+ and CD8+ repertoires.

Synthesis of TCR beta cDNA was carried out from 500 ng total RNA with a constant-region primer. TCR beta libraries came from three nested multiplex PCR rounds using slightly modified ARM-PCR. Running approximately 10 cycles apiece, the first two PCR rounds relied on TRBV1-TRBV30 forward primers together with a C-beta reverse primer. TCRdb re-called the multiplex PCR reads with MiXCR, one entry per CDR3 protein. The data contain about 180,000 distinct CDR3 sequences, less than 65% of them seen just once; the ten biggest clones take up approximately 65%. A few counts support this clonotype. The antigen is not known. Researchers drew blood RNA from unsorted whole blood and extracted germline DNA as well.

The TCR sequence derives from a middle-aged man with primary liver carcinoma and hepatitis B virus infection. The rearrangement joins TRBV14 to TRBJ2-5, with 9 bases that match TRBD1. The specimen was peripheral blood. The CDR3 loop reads CASSLADRGIFEETQYF. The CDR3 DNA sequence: TGTGCCAGCAGCCTCGCCGACAGGGGGATATTCGAAGAGACCCAGTACTTC.